This T cell receptor (beta chain) appears in the sequencing data of a study of shared clonotypes between healthy human individuals. CD45RO-negative cells were positively selected for CCR7, leaving out terminally differentiated effector memory CD45RA+ cells. The CDR3 has 11 residues. CDR1 is MGHRA, CDR2 YSYEKL, per germline. V was pared by 8 bases and J by 2 bases, with 6 bases between. The table came from immunoSEQ multiplex PCR; TCRdb's copy has only in-frame clones and leaves some out. Of about 2.1 million clones in the sample, 93% were seen once. The V and J genes are TRBV4-1 and TRBJ1-1, with unresolved D. The sequencing sample was made of naive CD8+ T cells from PBMCs. The clonotype originates from a man aged 18 to 30 in good health. Some clones in this sample may be carry-over from other donors' samples. The DNA for the CDR3 is TGCGCCAGCCACAGTAACACTGAAGCTTTCTTT. Translation gives CASHSNTEAFF.